The 16 T cell receptor beta chains given below trace back to one sample, sequenced in a study of blood T cells in healthy people across ages. Then a second PCR, running about 7 to 11 cycles, was carried out with a sample-barcoded 5' primer and a J-beta primer mix. TCRdb ran MiXCR on the 5' RACE reads and lists one entry per CDR3 protein. This sample carries roughly 930,000 distinct CDR3 sequences, around 48% of them seen once, and the ten largest clones take 13%. Sequencing input: blood. The receptors were sampled from a young man in good health.

The CDR3 DNA follows: TGTGCCAGCAGCCAAGAGGGCAGGCCCCGAGTCGGCTACACCTTC. It translates to CASSQEGRPRVGYTF. This chain links TRBV3-1 with TRBJ1-2; no clear D gene. Germline V CDR1 and CDR2: LGHDT, YNNKEL (reference sequence). Trimming shortened V by 0 bases and J by 8 bases, and 16 bases separated the two germline ends. CDR3 length: 15 residues.

V and J are TRBV20-1 and TRBJ1-1, with 8 bases fitting TRBD1. The V segment lost 1 base and the J segment 1 base; nucleotides outside the gene matches: 2. This CDR3 region has 14 residues. Germline CDR1 reads DFQATT; CDR2 reads SNEGSKA (reference sequence). The CDR3 region is CSARGQGQNTEAFF. CDR3 sequence (DNA): TGCAGTGCTAGAGGACAGGGGCAGAACACTGAAGCTTTCTTT.

CDR3 protein: CASSSGLTGQYF. The CDR3 DNA sequence: TGTGCCAGCAGTTCTGGACTAACGGGGCAGTATTTT. The V gene is TRBV12-3 or TRBV12-4, the J gene TRBJ2-3; TRBD2 is a possible D gene (6 bases). The V gene lost 4 bases and the J gene lost 11 bases, with 13 bases spanning the gap. CDR3 length: 12 residues.

CDR3 bases: TGTGCCAGCAGCTTAAGGACTAGCGGGAGCTCAGATACGCAGTATTTT. As protein: CASSLRTSGSSDTQYF. The genes are TRBV7-2 and TRBJ2-3; 13 nucleotides align to TRBD2. The CDR3 has 16 residues. Germline lookup yields CDR1 SGHTA and CDR2 FQGNSA. The V and J ends lost 2 bases and 4 bases, in that order; junction bases with no gene match: 3.

This clonotype has just a few counts. The germline gene is not matched at one end of the junction; a read error may be the cause. The CDR3 DNA is TGTAGTGCTGAGGGACTAGCGGGGGGGATTCCCTACGAGCAGTACTTC. This gives the protein CSAEGLAGGIPYEQYF. This chain uses TRBV20-1 with TRBJ2-7; 16 bases align to TRBD2. CDR1 DFQATT and CDR2 SNEGSKA come from the germline V gene (reference sequence). This CDR3 is built from 16 residues.

The CDR3 coding sequence is TGTGCCAGCGCCCGGGGTGGATGGGCTAGCACAGATACGCAGTATTTT. Translated: CASARGGWASTDTQYF. This chain joins TRBV9 and TRBJ2-3, with D possibly matching TRBD2 (5 bases). CDR1 is SGDLS and CDR2 is YYNGEE in the germline V gene. V was clipped by 7 bases and J by 0 bases, with 18 bases between them. CDR3 size: 16 residues.

The rearrangement links TRBV29-1 to TRBJ2-5; 8 nucleotides match TRBD1. The CDR3 has 15 amino acids. In germline, CDR1 is SQVTM, CDR2 ANQGSEA. V shed 0 bases and J 4 bases; nucleotides not matched to a gene: 7. Written as DNA, the CDR3 is TGCAGCGTTGAAGAGCGCGACAGGGGACGAGAGACCCAGTACTTC. Its protein is CSVEERDRGRETQYF.

The V call is TRBV11-2, the J call TRBJ1-2, with D unresolved. Trimming cost V 1 base and J 8 bases, with 8 bases left between them. Germline lookup yields CDR1 SGHAT and CDR2 FQNNGV. There are 12 residues in the CDR3. The CDR3 here is CASSLVLGGYTF. CDR3 coding DNA: TGTGCCAGCAGCTTAGTACTGGGAGGCTACACCTTC.

The CDR3 DNA sequence: TGTGCCACCAAAAGGGGACTAGAAACCTACGAGCAGTACTTC. Residues: CATKRGLETYEQYF. This chain uses TRBV27 with TRBJ2-7; 8 bases agree with TRBD2. V gave up 10 bases and J gave up 2 bases; unmatched junction bases: 10. Germline CDR1 and CDR2: MNHEY and SMNVEV (reference sequence). This CDR3 has 14 residues.

This clonotype appeared once. The chain links TRBV30 to TRBJ2-6; D is unclear. Trimming pared 5 bases from V and 0 bases from J, leaving 14 bases between. CDR3 length equals 16 residues. Per the germline V gene, CDR1 is GTSNPN and CDR2 is SVGIG (reference sequence). CDR3 loop: CAWATIENSGANVLTF. In DNA, the CDR3 is TGTGCCTGGGCGACAATCGAGAACTCTGGGGCCAACGTCCTGACTTTC.

This chain links TRBV6-4 with TRBJ2-3, with D possibly being TRBD1 (6 bases). The J call is doubtful: the DNA matches TRBJ1-5 better. Germline CDR1 and CDR2: MRHNA and SNTAGT. This CDR3 comprises 16 residues. CDR3 sequence reads: CASSDSTSGDTDTQHF. In DNA form, the CDR3 reads TGTGCCAGCAGTGACTCTACTAGCGGGGACACAGATACGCAGCATTTT.

The J gene is TRBJ2-7, the V gene TRBV6-1; D is perhaps TRBD1 (6 bases). Trimming took 7 bases from V and 2 from J, leaving 18 bases between them. The germline gives CDR1 MNHNS, CDR2 SASEGT. The CDR3 consists of 15 residues. The CDR3 DNA reads TGTGCCAGCAAAAGGGACATAACGTTTACCTACGAGCAGTACTTC. Protein product: CASKRDITFTYEQYF.

This clonotype was counted ten times or more. The chain is built from TRBV29-1 and TRBJ1-2; D unresolved. Trimming stripped 4 bases from V and 4 bases from J, with 7 bases between. The length of the CDR3 is 11 residues. Germline lookup yields CDR1 SQVTM and CDR2 ANQGSEA. CDR3 sequence: CSVGGLYGYTF. DNA of the CDR3: TGCAGCGTTGGTGGTCTCTATGGCTACACCTTC.

The chain links TRBV5-1 to TRBJ2-3; no reliable D call. Germline CDR1 SGHRS, CDR2 YFSETQ. Trimming pared 7 bases from V and 0 bases from J, leaving 9 bases between. This CDR3 spans 13 amino acids. The CDR3: CASGRRSTDTQYF. Here the CDR3 DNA reads TGCGCCAGCGGGCGGCGGAGCACAGATACGCAGTATTTT.

The chain carries TRBV4-1 and TRBJ2-1; TRBD2 agrees at 10 bases. V lost 0 bases and J lost 4; bases outside the gene matches: 6. The CDR3 extends over 17 amino acids. Looked up from germline, CDR1 is MGHRA and CDR2 is YSYEKL. The CDR3 bases are TGCGCCAGCAGCCAAGAGAGCAGCGGGGGGGCTTACAATGAGCAGTTCTTC. Translated, it gives CASSQESSGGAYNEQFF.

The chain employs TRBV5-6 and TRBJ1-2; tentative D call: TRBD1 (5 bases). Germline values: CDR1 SGHDT, CDR2 YYEEEE. The CDR3 extends over 14 amino acids. Trimming took 4 bases from V and 4 from J, leaving 14 bases between them. CDR3 sequence: CASSDRDSLYGYTF. The CDR3 region has the DNA TGTGCCAGCAGCGACCGAGACAGCCTCTATGGCTACACCTTC. Variable domain in full (rest from reference TRBV5-6 and TRBJ1-2): DAGVTQSPTHLIKTRGQQVTLRCSPKSGHDTVSWYQQALGQGPQFIFQYYEEEERQRGNFPDRFSGHQFPNYSSELNVNALLLGDSALYLCASSDRDSLYGYTFGSGTRLTVV.